This T cell receptor (beta chain) was captured by sequencing in a study of blood T cell repertoires in COVID-19. Study background: Spain, Italy and the United States supplied samples that represented acute and convalescent COVID-19. Sources were T cells, B-cell-depleted T cells, or PBMCs; the material itself was cDNA or gDNA.

Study processing details: Estimation of nucleated cell counts relied on the amplification of reference gene primers. Assay: immunoSEQ multiplex PCR; the TCRdb copy retains only in-frame clones and omits some. That table furnishes V, J and clone size, whereas the DNA furnished D and trimming. The sample has roughly 120,000 clones; about nine tenths are singletons. CDR1 SGHTS and CDR2 YDEGEE come from the germline V gene. This CDR3 comprises 15 residues. V was clipped by 7 bases and J by 1 base; unmatched bases: 10. The receptor comes from a human donor with active COVID-19. The donor label of this sample is uncertain. Specimen: peripheral blood. V usage is TRBV5-8 and J usage is TRBJ1-2, with 7 bases aligning to TRBD1. CDR3 region: CASVRRDSLNYGYTF. CDR3 coding DNA: TGTGCCAGCGTACGACGGGACAGCCTTAACTATGGCTACACCTTC.